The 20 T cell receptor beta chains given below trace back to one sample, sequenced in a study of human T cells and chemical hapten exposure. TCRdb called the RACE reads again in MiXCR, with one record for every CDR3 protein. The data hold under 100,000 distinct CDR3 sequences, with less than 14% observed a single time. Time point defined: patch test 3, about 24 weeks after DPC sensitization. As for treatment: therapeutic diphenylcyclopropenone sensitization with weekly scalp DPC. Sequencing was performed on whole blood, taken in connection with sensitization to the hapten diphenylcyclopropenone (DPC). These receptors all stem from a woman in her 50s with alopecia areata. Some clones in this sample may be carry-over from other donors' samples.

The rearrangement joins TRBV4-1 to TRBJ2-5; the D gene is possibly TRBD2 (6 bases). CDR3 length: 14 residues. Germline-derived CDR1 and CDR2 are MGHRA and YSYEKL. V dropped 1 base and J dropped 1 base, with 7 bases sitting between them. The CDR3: CASSQVSGQETQYF. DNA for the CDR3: TGCGCCAGCAGCCAAGTTAGCGGCCAAGAGACCCAGTACTTC.

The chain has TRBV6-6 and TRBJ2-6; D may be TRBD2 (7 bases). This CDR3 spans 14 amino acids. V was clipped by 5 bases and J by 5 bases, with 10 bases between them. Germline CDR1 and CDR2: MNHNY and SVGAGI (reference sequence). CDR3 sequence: CASSGGGWANVLTF. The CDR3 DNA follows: TGTGCCAGCAGTGGCGGGGGCTGGGCCAACGTCCTGACTTTC.

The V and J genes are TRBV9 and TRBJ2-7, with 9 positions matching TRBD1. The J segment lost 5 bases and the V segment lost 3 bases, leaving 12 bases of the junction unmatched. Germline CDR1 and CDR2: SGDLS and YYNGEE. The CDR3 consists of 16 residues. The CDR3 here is CASSADPGTGYHEQYF. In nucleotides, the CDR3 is TGTGCCAGCAGCGCCGACCCCGGGACAGGGTACCACGAGCAGTACTTC.

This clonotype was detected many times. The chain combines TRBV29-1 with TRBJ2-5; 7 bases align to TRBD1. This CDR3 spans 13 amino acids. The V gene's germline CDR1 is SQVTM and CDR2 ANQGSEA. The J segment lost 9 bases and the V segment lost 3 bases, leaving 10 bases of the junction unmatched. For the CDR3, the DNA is TGCAGCGTTGAGATACAGGGGAGTGATGCCCAGTACTTC. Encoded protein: CSVEIQGSDAQYF.

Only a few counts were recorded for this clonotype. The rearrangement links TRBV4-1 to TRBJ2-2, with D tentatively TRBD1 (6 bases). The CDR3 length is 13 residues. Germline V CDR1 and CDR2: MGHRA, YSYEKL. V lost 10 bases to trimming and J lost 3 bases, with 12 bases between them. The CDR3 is CATRQVDTGELFF. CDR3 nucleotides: TGCGCCACTCGACAGGTCGACACCGGGGAGCTGTTTTTT.

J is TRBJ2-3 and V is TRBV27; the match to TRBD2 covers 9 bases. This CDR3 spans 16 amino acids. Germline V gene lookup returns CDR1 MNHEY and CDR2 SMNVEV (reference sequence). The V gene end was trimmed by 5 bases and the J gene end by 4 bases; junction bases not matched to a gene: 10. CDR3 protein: CASSRSGGRASDTQYF. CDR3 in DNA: TGTGCCAGCAGTCGAAGCGGCGGGAGGGCGTCAGATACGCAGTATTTT.

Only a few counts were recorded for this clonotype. This CDR3 reads CATRRTQETQYF. Here the CDR3 DNA reads TGTGCCACCCGTCGGACTCAAGAGACCCAGTACTTC. V usage is TRBV28 and J usage is TRBJ2-5, with a possible D match to TRBD2 (5 bases). Between the trimmed V and J ends, which lost 10 bases and 2 bases, there was a span of 11 bases. This CDR3 is 12 amino acids long. Germline lookup yields CDR1 MDHEN and CDR2 SYDVKM.

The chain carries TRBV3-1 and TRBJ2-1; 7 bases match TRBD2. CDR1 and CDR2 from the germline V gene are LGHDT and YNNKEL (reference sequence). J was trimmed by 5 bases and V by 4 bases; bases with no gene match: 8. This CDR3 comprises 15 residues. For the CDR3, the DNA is TGTGCCAGCAGCCCGTGGGCTAGCGGACACAATGAGCAGTTCTTC. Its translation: CASSPWASGHNEQFF.

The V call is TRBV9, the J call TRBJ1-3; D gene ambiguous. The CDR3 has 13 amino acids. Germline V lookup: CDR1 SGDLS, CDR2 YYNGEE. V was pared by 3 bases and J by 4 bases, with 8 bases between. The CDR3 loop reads CASSGVQGNTIYF. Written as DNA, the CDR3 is TGTGCCAGCAGCGGGGTACAGGGAAACACCATATATTTT.

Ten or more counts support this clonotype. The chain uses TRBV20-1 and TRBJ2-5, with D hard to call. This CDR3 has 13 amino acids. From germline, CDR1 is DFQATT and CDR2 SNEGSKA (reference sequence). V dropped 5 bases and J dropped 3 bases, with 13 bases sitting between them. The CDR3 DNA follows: TGCAGTGCTGGTGAAATCTCGGAAGAGACCCAGTACTTC. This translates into CSAGEISEETQYF.

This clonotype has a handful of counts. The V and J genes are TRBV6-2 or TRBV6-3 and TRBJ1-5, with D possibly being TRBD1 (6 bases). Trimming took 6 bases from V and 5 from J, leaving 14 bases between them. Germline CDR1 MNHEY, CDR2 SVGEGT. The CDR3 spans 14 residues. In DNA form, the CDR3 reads TGTGCCAGCAGCACCCGTCAGGGGCATCAGCCCCAGCATTTT. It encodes CASSTRQGHQPQHF.

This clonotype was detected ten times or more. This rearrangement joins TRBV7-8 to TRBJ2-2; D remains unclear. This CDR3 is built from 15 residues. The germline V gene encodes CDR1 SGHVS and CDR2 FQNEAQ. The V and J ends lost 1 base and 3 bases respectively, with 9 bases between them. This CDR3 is CASSLVQPDTGELFF. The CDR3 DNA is TGTGCCAGCAGCTTAGTACAGCCGGACACCGGGGAGCTGTTTTTT.

The CDR3 nucleotides are TGCAGCGTCGAGCAGGGAGGCTATGGCTACACCTTC. This translates into CSVEQGGYGYTF. This chain links TRBV29-1 with TRBJ1-2; a weak D match, TRBD1 (5 bases). The CDR3 sequence is 12 residues long. Trimming shortened V by 6 bases and J by 4 bases, and 12 bases separated the two germline ends. The germline V gene has CDR1 SQVTM and CDR2 ANQGSEA.

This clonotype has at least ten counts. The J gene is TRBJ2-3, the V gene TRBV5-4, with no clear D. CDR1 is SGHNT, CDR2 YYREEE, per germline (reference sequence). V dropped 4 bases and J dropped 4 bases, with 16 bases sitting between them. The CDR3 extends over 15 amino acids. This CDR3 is CASSPPKSLADTQYF. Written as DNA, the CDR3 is TGTGCCAGCAGCCCCCCCAAGTCCCTCGCAGATACGCAGTATTTT.

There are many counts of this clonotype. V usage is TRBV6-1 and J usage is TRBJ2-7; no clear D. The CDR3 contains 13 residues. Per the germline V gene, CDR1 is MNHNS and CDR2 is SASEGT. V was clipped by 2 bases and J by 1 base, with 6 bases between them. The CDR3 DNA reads TGTGCCAGCAGTGAAAATCTTTCCTACGAGCAGTACTTC. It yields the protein CASSENLSYEQYF.

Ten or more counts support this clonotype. CDR3 in DNA: TGTGCCAGCAGCTTAGGACCGGCGAACACTGAAGCTTTCTTT. It translates to CASSLGPANTEAFF. The rearrangement links TRBV7-2 to TRBJ1-1, with D unresolved. Deletions cut 1 base from V and 1 base from J, with 7 bases between. There are 14 residues in the CDR3. CDR1 SGHTA and CDR2 FQGNSA come from the germline V gene.

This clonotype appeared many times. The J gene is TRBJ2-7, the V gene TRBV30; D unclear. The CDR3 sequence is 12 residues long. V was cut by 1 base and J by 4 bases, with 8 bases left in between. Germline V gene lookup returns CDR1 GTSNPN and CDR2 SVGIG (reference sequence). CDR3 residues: CAWSASRYEQYF. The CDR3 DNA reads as TGTGCCTGGAGTGCCTCTAGGTACGAGCAGTACTTC.

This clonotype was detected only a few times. CDR3 sequence reads: CSGLHQETQYF. The CDR3 nucleotides read TGCAGTGGACTGCACCAAGAGACCCAGTACTTC. The chain is built from TRBV20-1 and TRBJ2-5; D is unresolved. V was trimmed by 7 bases and J by 0 bases, leaving 6 bases between them. The CDR3 consists of 11 residues. Germline V gene data show CDR1 as DFQATT and CDR2 as SNEGSKA (reference sequence).

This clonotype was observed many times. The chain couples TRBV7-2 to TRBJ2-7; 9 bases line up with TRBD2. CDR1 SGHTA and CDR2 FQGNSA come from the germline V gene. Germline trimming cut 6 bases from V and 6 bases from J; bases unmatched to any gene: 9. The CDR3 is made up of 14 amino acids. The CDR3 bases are TGTGCCAGCAGTTCAGGACTAGCGAGACGCGAGCAGTACTTC. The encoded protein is CASSSGLARREQYF.

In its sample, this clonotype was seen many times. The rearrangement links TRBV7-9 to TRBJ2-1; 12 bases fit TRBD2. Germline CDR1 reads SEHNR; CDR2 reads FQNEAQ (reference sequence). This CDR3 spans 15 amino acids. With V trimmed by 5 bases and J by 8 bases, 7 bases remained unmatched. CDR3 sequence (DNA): TGTGCCAGCAGCACGACTAGCGGGAGCGGGGATGAGCAGTTCTTC. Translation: CASSTTSGSGDEQFF. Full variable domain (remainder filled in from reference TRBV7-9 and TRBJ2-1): DTGVSQNPRHKITKRGQNVTFRCDPISEHNRLYWYRQTLGQGPEFLTYFQNEAQLEKSRLLSDRFSAERPKGSFSTLEIQRTEQGDSAMYLCASSTTSGSGDEQFFGPGTRLTVL.